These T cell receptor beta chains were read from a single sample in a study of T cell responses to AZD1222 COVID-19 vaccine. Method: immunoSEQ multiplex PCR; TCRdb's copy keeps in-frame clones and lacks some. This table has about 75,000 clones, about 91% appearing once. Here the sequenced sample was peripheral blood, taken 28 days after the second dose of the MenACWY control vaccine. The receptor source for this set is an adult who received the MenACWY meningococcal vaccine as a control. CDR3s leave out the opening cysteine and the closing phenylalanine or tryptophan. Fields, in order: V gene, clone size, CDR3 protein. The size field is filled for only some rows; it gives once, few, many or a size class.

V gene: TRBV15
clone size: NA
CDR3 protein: ATSRGTDEKT

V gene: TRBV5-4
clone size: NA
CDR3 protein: ASSFGTGENTGELF

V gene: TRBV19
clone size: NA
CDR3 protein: ASRFGGDTANTEAF

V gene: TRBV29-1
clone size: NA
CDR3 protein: SATGTSGKTQY

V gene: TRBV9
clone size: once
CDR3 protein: ASSVSQGDYGYT

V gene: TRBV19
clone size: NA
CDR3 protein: ASSTDSATNEKLF

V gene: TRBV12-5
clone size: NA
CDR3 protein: ASGLVLSGGANEQF

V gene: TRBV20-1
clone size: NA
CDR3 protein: SANDRVEKLF

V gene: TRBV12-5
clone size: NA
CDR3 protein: ASGSGTGNFEQY

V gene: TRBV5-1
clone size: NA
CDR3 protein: ASSPGFSPSYNEQF

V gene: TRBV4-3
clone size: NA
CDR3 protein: ASSQEGTGGADTQY

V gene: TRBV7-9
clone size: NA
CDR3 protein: ASSSPPGQGPRETQY

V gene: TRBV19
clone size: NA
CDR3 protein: ASSPLAGGTSGQETQY

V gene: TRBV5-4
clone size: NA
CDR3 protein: ASSLRGVPGNSPLH

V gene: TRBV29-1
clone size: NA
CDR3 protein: SAGQNTQETQY

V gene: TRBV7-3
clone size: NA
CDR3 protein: ASSLASGIQYNEQF

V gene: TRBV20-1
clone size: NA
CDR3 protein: SASEGSGTPRDTQY

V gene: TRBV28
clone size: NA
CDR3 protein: ASSRDPTISYNEQF

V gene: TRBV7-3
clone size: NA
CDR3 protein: ASSWVKQDTQY

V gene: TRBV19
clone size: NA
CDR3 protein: ASTNPPERNEQF

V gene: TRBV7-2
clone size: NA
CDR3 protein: ASSSRTGNEKLF

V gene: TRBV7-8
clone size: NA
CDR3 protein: ASSPGTGGLLSSYNSPLH

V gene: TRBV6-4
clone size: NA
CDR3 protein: ASSETGAYSDTQY

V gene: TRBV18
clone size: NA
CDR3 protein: ASSPRTVGNTGELF

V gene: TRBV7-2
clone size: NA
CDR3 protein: ASSQDRGNTEAF

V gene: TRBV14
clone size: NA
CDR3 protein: ASSLTFAGELF

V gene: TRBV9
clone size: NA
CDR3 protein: ASSERALGNTIY

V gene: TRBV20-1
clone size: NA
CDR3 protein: SAETDYGYT

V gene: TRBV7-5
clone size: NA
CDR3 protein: ARSRSVPDDPYEQY

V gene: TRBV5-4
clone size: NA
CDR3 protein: ASSHRDGGYNEQF

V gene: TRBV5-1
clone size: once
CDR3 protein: ASSWSTSGGVPMAQY

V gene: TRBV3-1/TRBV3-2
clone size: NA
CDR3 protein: ASSWGSRASPLH

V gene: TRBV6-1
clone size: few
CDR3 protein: ASSEGVYSGNTIY

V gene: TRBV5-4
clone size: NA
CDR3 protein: ASSFVSNRLPNEQF

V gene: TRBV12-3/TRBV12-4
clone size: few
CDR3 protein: ASSRGANEQF

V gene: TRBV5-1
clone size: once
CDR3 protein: ASSLGTSGVVETQY

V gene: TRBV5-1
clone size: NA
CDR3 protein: ASSPAGTSGEETQY

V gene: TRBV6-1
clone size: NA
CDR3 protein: ASSEVTGTGNQPQH

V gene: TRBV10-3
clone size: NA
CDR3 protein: AISRGQGAEAF

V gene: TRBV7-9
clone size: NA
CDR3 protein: ASRLISGNTGELF

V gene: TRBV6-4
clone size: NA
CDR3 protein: ASSDSRGGYNEQF

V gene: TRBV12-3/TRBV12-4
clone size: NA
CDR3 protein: ASITTAGTEAF